The T cell receptor (beta chain) described here comes from a study of OX40 agonist ivuxolimab in advanced cancers. Comments on this clone: The antigen is not known.

The length of the CDR3 is 15 residues. V lost 4 bases and J lost 10; bases outside the gene matches: 13. Germline V gene lookup returns CDR1 SEHNR and CDR2 FQNEAQ (reference sequence). The study, taken as a whole, reports: Both CD4+ and CD8+ T cell populations in blood had undergone clonal expansion by week 6 at 0.1 to 3.0 mg/kg.

Measured with immunoSEQ multiplex PCR; TCRdb has only the in-frame clones, and not every one. The top ten clones hold less than 40% of a sample with over 45,000 clones, 80% to 90% of them seen once. The receptor comes from an adult with an advanced solid tumor such as melanoma, head and neck, liver or kidney cancer. The chain employs TRBV7-9 and TRBJ2-1, with 7 bases fitting TRBD1. The specimen was CD4+ or CD8+ T cells sorted from blood, collected in a trial of the OX40 agonist ivuxolimab. CDR3 sequence (DNA): TGTGCCAGCAGCTCCCAGGGGGTCGGGTTTCGGGAGCAGTTCTTC. Translated, it gives CASSSQGVGFREQFF.